The source of this T cell receptor beta chain is a study of post-analysis software for immune sequencing data. Study-wide points: Controls had lower frequencies than patients of about 5 TRBV segments, which included TRBV5-6, TRBV5-1 and TRBV20-1.

Carried by the TCR beta cDNA libraries were unique molecular identifiers. With roughly 1 to 11 million T cells as the source, roughly 500,000 cDNA molecules resulted. TCRdb used MiXCR to reprocess the PCR reads, holding one entry per CDR3 protein. The repertoire holds over 700,000 distinct CDR3 sequences, with roughly 30% as singletons. CDR1 and CDR2 from the germline V gene are MDHEN and SYDVKM. V gave up 4 bases and J gave up 10 bases; unmatched junction bases: 6. The CDR3 spans 14 residues. In the case of this clonotype: Its antigen remains unknown. Given a much more abundant clone one base away, this may be a read error.

This chain joins TRBV28 and TRBJ2-1, with 11 bases identical to TRBD1. The sequence was collected from a girl under 18 with multiple sclerosis. The source material was blood. The DNA of the CDR3 is TGTGCCAGCAGTTCGGGACAGGGGGTCTACGAGCAGTTCTTC. Translating it yields CASSSGQGVYEQFF.